The 17 T cell receptor beta chains presented below share a single source sample, sequenced in a study of PD-1 blockade in classical Hodgkin lymphoma. Each patient experienced a relapse that followed autologous stem cell transplantation, and brentuximab vedotin exposure varied. Repertoires were generated with immunoSEQ multiplex PCR, while TCRdb's copy carries only in-frame clones and drops some. The table lists roughly 150,000 clones, around 84% of them singletons. Sequences were derived from peripheral blood mononuclear cells (PBMCs), sampled before the second cycle of nivolumab. These receptors were obtained from a human donor with classical Hodgkin lymphoma.

The table lists this clone with a few counts. The J gene is TRBJ2-2, the V gene TRBV5-4; D not resolved. Trimming shortened V by 3 bases and J by 4 bases, and 13 bases separated the two germline ends. Germline lookup yields CDR1 SGHNT and CDR2 YYREEE (reference sequence). The CDR3 loop spans 15 amino acids. The CDR3 region has the DNA TGTGCCAGCAGCTCCAAGGGTAGTGGCACCGGGGAGCTGTTTTTT. It specifies CASSSKGSGTGELFF.

The V gene is TRBV6-6, the J gene TRBJ1-5, with 7 bases aligning to TRBD1. Trimming removed 0 bases from V and 0 bases from J; junction bases left unmatched: 2. Per germline, CDR1 MNHNY and CDR2 SVGAGI (reference sequence). This CDR3 comprises 16 residues. The CDR3 sequence: CASSYSAGGSNQPQHF. CDR3 coding DNA: TGTGCCAGCAGTTACTCGGCAGGGGGTAGCAATCAGCCCCAGCATTTT.

The chain is built from TRBV5-5 and TRBJ2-7; D is ambiguous. The CDR3 loop spans 15 amino acids. The ends were cut back, 4 bases at V and 0 bases at J, with 14 bases in the middle. CDR1 is SGHKS, CDR2 YYEKEE, per germline (reference sequence). Here the CDR3 DNA reads TGTGCCAGCAGCATAGCCGACACTGCCTCCTACGAGCAGTACTTC. As protein: CASSIADTASYEQYF.

This clone was detected a few times. This chain joins TRBV6-5 and TRBJ1-2; TRBD1 matches at 9 bases. The trim removed 2 bases at V and 6 bases at J, leaving 4 bases unmatched. This CDR3 is built from 14 residues. Germline loops: CDR1 MNHEY, CDR2 SVGAGI. CDR3 bases: TGTGCCAGCAGTTACCAGGGACAGGGCGATGGCTACACCTTC. Translation: CASSYQGQGDGYTF.

The chain links TRBV7-2 to TRBJ2-7, with D perhaps TRBD1 (6 bases). The length of the CDR3 is 15 residues. Germline values: CDR1 SGHTA, CDR2 FQGNSA. Trimming took 5 bases from V and 4 from J, leaving 18 bases between them. CDR3 in DNA: TGTGCCAGCAGCCCTAGTGTTGGACAGAGTTACGAGCAGTACTTC. It yields the protein CASSPSVGQSYEQYF.

This clone is a singleton in its sample. The chain carries TRBV10-3 and TRBJ2-1; TRBD1 matches at 7 bases. V gave up 6 bases and J gave up 5 bases; unmatched junction bases: 4. The CDR3 runs 13 residues. Looked up from germline, CDR1 is ENHRY and CDR2 is SYGVKD. The CDR3 nucleotides read TGTGCCATCAGCTGGGACAGAAACAATGAGCAGTTCTTC. This gives the protein CAISWDRNNEQFF.

V gene TRBV5-1 combines with J gene TRBJ2-7, with D perhaps matching TRBD2 (6 bases). Germline V gene lookup returns CDR1 SGHRS and CDR2 YFSETQ. The CDR3 spans 11 residues. Trimming cost V 4 bases and J 7 bases, with 9 bases left between them. CDR3 DNA: TGCGCCAGCAGCATTGCGGGAGAGCAGTACTTC. Translated: CASSIAGEQYF.

The chain joins TRBV15 to TRBJ1-2, with D possibly being TRBD1 (6 bases). This CDR3 is built from 13 residues. Looked up from germline, CDR1 is LNHNV and CDR2 is YYDKDF (reference sequence). V lost 2 bases and J 7 bases, leaving 11 bases between the germline ends. The CDR3 DNA sequence: TGTGCCACCAGCAGAAGCGGGGGGGCTGGCTACACCTTC. Translation gives CATSRSGGAGYTF.

V gene TRBV10-3 combines with J gene TRBJ2-7; TRBD2 might be the D (5 bases). The ends were cut back, 5 bases at V and 1 base at J, with 21 bases in the middle. There are 17 residues in the CDR3. Germline V gene sequence: CDR1 ENHRY, CDR2 SYGVKD. The CDR3 loop reads CAISFGAEPGDSYEQYF. The CDR3 bases are TGTGCCATCAGTTTCGGAGCGGAGCCCGGTGATTCCTACGAGCAGTACTTC.

In its sample, this clone was seen once. The gene calls are TRBV4-1 and TRBJ1-5; D is uncertain. Trimming pared 0 bases from V and 8 bases from J, leaving 17 bases between. CDR3 length: 16 residues. The V gene's germline CDR1 is MGHRA and CDR2 YSYEKL. The CDR3, as DNA: TGCGCCAGCAGCCAAGATCCCCCGTGTTGGATCAAGCCCCAGCATTTT. Translated, it gives CASSQDPPCWIKPQHF.

This CDR3 is CASSPRFQGAANYGYTF. CDR3 sequence (DNA): TGTGCCAGCAGCCCCCGTTTTCAGGGGGCTGCTAACTATGGCTACACCTTC. This chain connects TRBV9 to TRBJ1-2; the match to TRBD1 covers 8 bases. CDR1 and CDR2 from the germline V gene are SGDLS and YYNGEE. The ends lost 4 bases at V and 0 bases at J; junction bases unmatched: 11. The CDR3 runs 17 residues.

This chain links TRBV7-2 with TRBJ2-2, with D hard to call. Per the germline V gene, CDR1 is SGHTA and CDR2 is FQGNSA. Trimming took off 5 bases at V and 1 base at J, with 5 bases between the two ends. The CDR3 loop spans 13 amino acids. The CDR3 DNA follows: TGTGCCAGCAGCAGGGAGAACACCGGGGAGCTGTTTTTT. It codes for CASSRENTGELFF.

The CDR3 DNA sequence: TGTGCCAGCAGTGTGGCCTACGAGCAGTACTTC. As protein: CASSVAYEQYF. The V and J genes are TRBV2 and TRBJ2-7; D unclear. Germline V gene sequence: CDR1 SNHLY, CDR2 FYNNEI. This CDR3 has 11 residues. The V end was cut by 4 bases, the J end by 2 bases, with 3 bases between.

The V gene is TRBV10-3, the J gene TRBJ1-1; no firm D call. V lost 10 bases and J lost 0, with 9 bases in between. Germline V CDR1 and CDR2: ENHRY, SYGVKD. There are 12 residues in the CDR3. CDR3 region: CATAKVNTEAFF. The CDR3, as DNA: TGTGCCACCGCTAAGGTGAACACTGAAGCTTTCTTT.

The rearrangement links TRBV19 to TRBJ2-1, with D tentatively TRBD1 (6 bases). Per germline, CDR1 LNHDA and CDR2 SQIVND (reference sequence). This CDR3 region has 14 residues. V was clipped by 6 bases and J by 6 bases, with 15 bases between them. CDR3: CASRSGHLANEQFF. Here the CDR3 DNA reads TGTGCCAGTAGATCGGGACACCTGGCCAATGAGCAGTTCTTC.

The chain recombines TRBV27 with TRBJ2-5; D unclear. CDR1 is MNHEY and CDR2 is SMNVEV in the germline V gene (reference sequence). CDR3 length: 14 residues. The ends were cut back, 6 bases at V and 7 bases at J, with 18 bases in the middle. The DNA of the CDR3 is TGTGCCAGCAGCCCGACCCTTGAATGGGGGACCCAGTACTTC. Protein sequence: CASSPTLEWGTQYF.

V is TRBV25-1 and J is TRBJ2-7, with a possible D match to TRBD1 (7 bases). The CDR3 covers 13 residues. Germline loops: CDR1 MGHDK, CDR2 SYGVNS. Trimming left V 3 bases short and J 4 bases short, with 10 bases between. CDR3 nucleotides: TGTGCCAGCAGTGAGGGGGGACAGTACGAGCAGTACTTC. As protein: CASSEGGQYEQYF.